These 9 T cell receptor beta chains came from one sample sequenced in a study of cytomegalovirus exposure and HLA in healthy donors. PCR primers comprised 60 Vbeta and 13 Jbeta primers. TCRdb keeps only in-frame clones here, not all; method: immunoSEQ multiplex PCR. The repertoire holds approximately 200,000 clones, with roughly 80% as singletons. The sample taken for sequencing was PBMCs. The receptors come from a girl aged 2-15 years in good health and CMV-seronegative.

CDR3 coding DNA: TGCGCCAGCAGCTTGGCCCTAGCGAGTTTAGAGACCCAGTACTTC. It is translated as CASSLALASLETQYF. The J gene is TRBJ2-5, the V gene TRBV5-1; a weak D match, TRBD2 (6 bases). Germline CDR1 reads SGHRS; CDR2 reads YFSETQ. The CDR3 has 15 residues. V shed 0 bases and J shed 4 bases, with 13 bases lying between them.

In its sample, this clone was seen a few times. J is TRBJ1-1 and V is TRBV19; D gene unclear. The germline V gene has CDR1 LNHDA and CDR2 SQIVND (reference sequence). Trimming cost V 7 bases and J 4 bases, with 13 bases left between them. CDR3 length: 13 residues. Here the CDR3 reads CASKFGAGTEAFF. In DNA, the CDR3 is TGTGCCAGTAAGTTTGGCGCGGGCACTGAAGCTTTCTTT. Full variable domain (rest looked up from reference TRBV19 and TRBJ1-1): DGGITQSPKYLFRKEGQNVTLSCEQNLNHDAMYWYRQDPGQGLRLIYYSQIVNDFQKGDIAEGYSVSREKKESFPLTVTSAQKNPTAFYLCASKFGAGTEAFFGQGTRLTVV.

The CDR3 loop is CASSSRDRGHYEQYF. The DNA for the CDR3 is TGTGCCAGCAGCTCACGGGACAGGGGCCACTACGAGCAGTACTTC. The chain employs TRBV5-4 and TRBJ2-7; 10 nucleotides align to TRBD1. CDR3 length equals 15 residues. Germline CDR1 is SGHNT and CDR2 is YYREEE (reference sequence). V shed 3 bases, J shed 3 bases, and the junction held 6 bases outside the gene matches.

This clone has more than one count but fewer than ten. The CDR3 DNA is TGTGCCAGCAGTGGGTCCGGACTAAGCTCCTACAATGAGCAGTTCTTC. It codes for CASSGSGLSSYNEQFF. The gene calls are TRBV25-1 and TRBJ2-1, with D possibly TRBD2 on 6 matching bases. Germline V gene lookup returns CDR1 MGHDK and CDR2 SYGVNS. This CDR3 spans 16 amino acids. V was shortened by 4 bases and J by 0 bases, with 13 bases between the two germline ends.

This chain links TRBV6-5 with TRBJ2-7; tentatively, D is TRBD1 (6 bases). Germline lookup yields CDR1 MNHEY and CDR2 SVGAGI. This CDR3 has 13 residues. The V end was cut by 6 bases, the J end by 4 bases, with 13 bases between. CDR3 in DNA: TGTGCCAGCAGCCTACAGGGATCGTACGAGCAGTACTTC. This translates into CASSLQGSYEQYF.

Concerning this clone: A junction end diverges from the germline sequence, so it may reflect a read error. The chain uses TRBV7-9 and TRBJ2-7; 7 nucleotides match TRBD1. The CDR3 has 14 residues. Per germline, CDR1 SEHNR and CDR2 FQNEAQ (reference sequence). CDR3 sequence reads: CSSSRQGGTYEQYF. The CDR3 DNA reads as TGTTCCAGCAGCCGACAGGGTGGTACATACGAGCAGTACTTC.

This chain connects TRBV9 to TRBJ1-4, with D possibly matching TRBD1 (6 bases). This CDR3 is built from 15 residues. The V end lost 3 bases, the J end lost 7 bases, and 16 bases lay between the germline ends. The germline V gene encodes CDR1 SGDLS and CDR2 YYNGEE. This chain's CDR3 is CASSEGSGVAEKLFF. Here the CDR3 DNA reads TGTGCCAGCAGCGAGGGGTCAGGGGTGGCTGAAAAACTGTTTTTT.

The V call is TRBV5-1, the J call TRBJ2-5, with 13 bases that match TRBD2. CDR1 and CDR2 (germline): SGHRS, YFSETQ. The CDR3 covers 16 residues. V lost 4 bases, J lost 4 bases, and 7 bases stayed unmatched. The chain's CDR3 is CASSPGTSGIVETQYF. The CDR3 nucleotides are TGCGCCAGCAGCCCGGGGACTAGCGGGATAGTAGAGACCCAGTACTTC.

The V and J genes are TRBV7-2 and TRBJ1-2, with D perhaps TRBD1 (5 bases). The germline CDR1 and CDR2 sequences are SGHTA and FQGNSA. The CDR3 spans 16 residues. Trimming took off 4 bases at V and 1 base at J, with 16 bases between the two ends. CDR3 sequence (DNA): TGTGCCAGCAGCTCTGCCCCAGGGATGGTTAACTATGGCTACACCTTC. It translates to CASSSAPGMVNYGYTF.